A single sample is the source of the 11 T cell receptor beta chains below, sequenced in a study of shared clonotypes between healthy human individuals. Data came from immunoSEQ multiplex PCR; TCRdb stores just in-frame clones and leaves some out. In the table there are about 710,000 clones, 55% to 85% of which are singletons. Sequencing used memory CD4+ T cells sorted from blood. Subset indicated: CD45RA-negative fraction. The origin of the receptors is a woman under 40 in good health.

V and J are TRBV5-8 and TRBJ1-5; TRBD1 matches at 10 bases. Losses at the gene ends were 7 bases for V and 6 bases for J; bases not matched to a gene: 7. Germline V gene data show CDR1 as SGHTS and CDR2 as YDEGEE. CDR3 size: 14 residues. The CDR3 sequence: CASDRGLGGQPQHF. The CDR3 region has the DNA TGTGCCAGCGACAGGGGGCTAGGAGGTCAGCCCCAGCATTTT.

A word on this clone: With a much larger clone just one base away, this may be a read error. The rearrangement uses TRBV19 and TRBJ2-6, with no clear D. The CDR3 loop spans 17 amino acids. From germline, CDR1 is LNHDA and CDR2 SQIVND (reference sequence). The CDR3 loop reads CASSRSSSLSGVNVLTF. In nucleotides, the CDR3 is TGTGCCAGTAGTAGAAGTAGTTCGTTATCTGGGGTCAACGTCCTGACTTTC.

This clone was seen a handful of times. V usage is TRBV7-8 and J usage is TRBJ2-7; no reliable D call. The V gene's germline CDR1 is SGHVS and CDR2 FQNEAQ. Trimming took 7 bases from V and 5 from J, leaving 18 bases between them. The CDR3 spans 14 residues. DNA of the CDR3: TGTGCCAGCACCCCGGGCCGCACTACCCACGAGCAGTACTTC. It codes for CASTPGRTTHEQYF.

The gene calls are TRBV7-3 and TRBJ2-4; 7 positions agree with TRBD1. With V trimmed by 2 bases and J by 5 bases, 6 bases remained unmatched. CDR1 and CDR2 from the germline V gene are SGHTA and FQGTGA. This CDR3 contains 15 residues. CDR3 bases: TGTGCCAGCAGCTTATCAGGGGGTAGCCAAAACATTCAGTACTTC. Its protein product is CASSLSGGSQNIQYF.

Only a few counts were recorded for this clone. This CDR3 reads CASSLAGTVMNTEAFF. In DNA form, the CDR3 reads TGCGCCAGCAGCTTGGCCGGGACGGTAATGAACACTGAAGCTTTCTTT. The chain links TRBV5-1 to TRBJ1-1, with a tentative D call TRBD1 (5 bases). The V and J ends lost 0 bases and 0 bases respectively, with 12 bases between them. The CDR3 runs to 16 residues. CDR1 is SGHRS and CDR2 is YFSETQ in the germline V gene.

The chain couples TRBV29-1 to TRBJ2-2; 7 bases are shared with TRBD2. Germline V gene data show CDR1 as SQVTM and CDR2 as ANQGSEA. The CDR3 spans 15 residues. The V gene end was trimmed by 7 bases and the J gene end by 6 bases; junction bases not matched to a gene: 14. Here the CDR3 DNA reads TGCAGCGCCCTGACTCGCGCGGGAGAGGCCGGGGAGCTGTTTTTT. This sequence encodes CSALTRAGEAGELFF.

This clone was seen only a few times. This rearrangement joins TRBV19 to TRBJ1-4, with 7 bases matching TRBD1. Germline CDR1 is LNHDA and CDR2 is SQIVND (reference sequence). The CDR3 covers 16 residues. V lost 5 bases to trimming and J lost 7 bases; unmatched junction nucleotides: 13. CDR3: CASSARTGAVSEKLFF. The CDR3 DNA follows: TGTGCCAGTAGTGCCCGGACAGGCGCAGTGAGTGAAAAACTGTTTTTT.

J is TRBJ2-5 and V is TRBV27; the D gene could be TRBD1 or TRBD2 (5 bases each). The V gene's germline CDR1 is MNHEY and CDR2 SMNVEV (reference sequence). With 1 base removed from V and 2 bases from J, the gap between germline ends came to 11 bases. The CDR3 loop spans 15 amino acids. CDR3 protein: CASSLLGDGQETQYF. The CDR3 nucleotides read TGTGCCAGCAGTTTATTGGGGGACGGTCAAGAGACCCAGTACTTC.

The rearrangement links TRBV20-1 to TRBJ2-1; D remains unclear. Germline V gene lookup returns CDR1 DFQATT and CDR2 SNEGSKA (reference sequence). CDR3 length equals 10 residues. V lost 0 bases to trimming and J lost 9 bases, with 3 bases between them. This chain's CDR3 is CSARDREQFF. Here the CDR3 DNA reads TGCAGTGCTAGAGATCGTGAGCAGTTCTTC.

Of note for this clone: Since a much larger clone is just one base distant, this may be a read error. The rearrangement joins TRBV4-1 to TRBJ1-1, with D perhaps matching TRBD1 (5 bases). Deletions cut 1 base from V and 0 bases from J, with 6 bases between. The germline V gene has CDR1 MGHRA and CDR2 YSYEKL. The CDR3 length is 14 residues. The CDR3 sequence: CASSQAGMNTEAFF. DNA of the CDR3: TGCGCCAGCAGCCAAGCAGGGATGAACACTGAAGCTTTCTTT.

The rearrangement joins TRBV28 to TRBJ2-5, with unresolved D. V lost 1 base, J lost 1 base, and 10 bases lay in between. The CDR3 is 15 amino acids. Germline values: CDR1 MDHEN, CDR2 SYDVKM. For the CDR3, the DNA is TGTGCCAGCAGTTTATTAGGTGGTGGCCAAGAGACCCAGTACTTC. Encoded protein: CASSLLGGGQETQYF.